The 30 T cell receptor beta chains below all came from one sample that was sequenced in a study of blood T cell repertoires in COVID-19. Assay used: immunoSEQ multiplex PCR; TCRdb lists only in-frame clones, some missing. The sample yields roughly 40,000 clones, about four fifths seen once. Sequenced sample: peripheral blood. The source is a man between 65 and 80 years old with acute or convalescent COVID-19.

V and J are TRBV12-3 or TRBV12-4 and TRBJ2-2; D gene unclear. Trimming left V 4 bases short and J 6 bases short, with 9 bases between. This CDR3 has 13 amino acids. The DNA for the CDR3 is TGTGCCAGCAGTTCGACACCCGCCGGGGAGCTGTTTTTT. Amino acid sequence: CASSSTPAGELFF.

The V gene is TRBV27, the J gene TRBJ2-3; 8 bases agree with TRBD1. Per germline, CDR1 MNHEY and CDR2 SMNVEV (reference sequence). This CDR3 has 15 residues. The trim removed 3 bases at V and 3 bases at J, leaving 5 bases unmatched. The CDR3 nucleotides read TGTGCCAGCAGTTTCATGCAGGGGGCGACAGATACGCAGTATTTT. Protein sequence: CASSFMQGATDTQYF.

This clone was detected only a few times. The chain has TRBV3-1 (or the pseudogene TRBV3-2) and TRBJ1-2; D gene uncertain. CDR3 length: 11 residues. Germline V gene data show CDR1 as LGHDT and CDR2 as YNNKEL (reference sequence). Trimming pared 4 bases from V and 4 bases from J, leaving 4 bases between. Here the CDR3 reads CASSLAYGYTF. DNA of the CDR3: TGTGCCAGCAGCCTGGCCTATGGCTACACCTTC.

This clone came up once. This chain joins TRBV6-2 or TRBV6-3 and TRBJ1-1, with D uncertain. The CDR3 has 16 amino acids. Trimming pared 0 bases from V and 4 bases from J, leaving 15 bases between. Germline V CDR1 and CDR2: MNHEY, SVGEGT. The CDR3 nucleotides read TGTGCCAGCAGTTACTCGAAGGCCTCAGGCCCCACTGAAGCTTTCTTT. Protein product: CASSYSKASGPTEAFF.

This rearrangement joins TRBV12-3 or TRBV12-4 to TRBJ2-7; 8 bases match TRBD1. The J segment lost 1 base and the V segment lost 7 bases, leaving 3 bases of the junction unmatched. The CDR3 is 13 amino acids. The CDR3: CASKDRASYEQYF. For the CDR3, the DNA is TGTGCCAGCAAGGACAGGGCATCCTACGAGCAGTACTTC.

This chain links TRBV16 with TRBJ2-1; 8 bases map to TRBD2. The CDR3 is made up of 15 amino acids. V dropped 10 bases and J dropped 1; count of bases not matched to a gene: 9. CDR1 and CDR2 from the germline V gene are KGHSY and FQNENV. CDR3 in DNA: TGTGCCACCAAGGCGGGGGGAGGATCCTACAATGAGCAGTTCTTC. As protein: CATKAGGGSYNEQFF.

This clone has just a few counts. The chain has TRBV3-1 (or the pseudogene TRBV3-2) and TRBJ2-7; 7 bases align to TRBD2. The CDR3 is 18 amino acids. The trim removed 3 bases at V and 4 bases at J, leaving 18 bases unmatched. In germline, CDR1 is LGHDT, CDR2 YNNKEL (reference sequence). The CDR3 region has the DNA TGTGCCAGCAGCCATTACCCATGGGGGGGAGCCCTAGGATACGAGCAGTACTTC. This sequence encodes CASSHYPWGGALGYEQYF.

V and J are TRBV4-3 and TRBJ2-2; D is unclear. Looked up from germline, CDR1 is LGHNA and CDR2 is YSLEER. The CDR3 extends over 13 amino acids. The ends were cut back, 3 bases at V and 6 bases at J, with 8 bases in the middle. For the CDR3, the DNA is TGCGCCAGCAGCCAGGAGCTTGCCGGGGAGCTGTTTTTT. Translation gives CASSQELAGELFF.

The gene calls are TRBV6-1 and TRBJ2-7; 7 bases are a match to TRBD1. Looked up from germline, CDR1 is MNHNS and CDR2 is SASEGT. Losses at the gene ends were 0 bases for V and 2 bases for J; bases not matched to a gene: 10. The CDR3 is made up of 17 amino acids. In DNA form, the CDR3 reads TGTGCCAGCAGTGAAGCGCTTACTGACAGGGCAGCCTACGAGCAGTACTTC. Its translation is CASSEALTDRAAYEQYF.

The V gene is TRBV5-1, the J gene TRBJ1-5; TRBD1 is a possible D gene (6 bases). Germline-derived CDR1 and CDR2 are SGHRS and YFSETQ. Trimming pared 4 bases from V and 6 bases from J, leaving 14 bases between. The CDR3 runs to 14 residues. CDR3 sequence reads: CASSTTGRGQPQHF. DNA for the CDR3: TGCGCCAGCAGCACAACAGGGCGAGGTCAGCCCCAGCATTTT.

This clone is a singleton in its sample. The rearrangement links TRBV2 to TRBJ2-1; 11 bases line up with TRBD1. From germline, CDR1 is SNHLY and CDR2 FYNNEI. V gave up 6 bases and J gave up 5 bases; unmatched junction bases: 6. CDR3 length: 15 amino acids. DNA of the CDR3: TGTGCCAGCAGCGCCGGGACAGGGGGGCACAATGAGCAGTTCTTC. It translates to CASSAGTGGHNEQFF.

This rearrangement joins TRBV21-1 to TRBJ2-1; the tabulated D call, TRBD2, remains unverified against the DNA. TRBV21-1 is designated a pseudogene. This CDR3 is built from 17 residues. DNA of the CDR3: TGTGCCAGCAGCAAAGCACTGGGACTAGCGAACTACAATGAGCAGTTCTTC. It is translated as CASSKALGLANYNEQFF.

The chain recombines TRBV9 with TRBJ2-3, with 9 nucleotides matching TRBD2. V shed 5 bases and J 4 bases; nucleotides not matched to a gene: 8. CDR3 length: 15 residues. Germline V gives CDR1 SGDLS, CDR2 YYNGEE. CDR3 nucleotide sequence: TGTGCCAGCAGGCCGCCGGGACTAGCAGCAGATACGCAGTATTTT. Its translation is CASRPPGLAADTQYF.

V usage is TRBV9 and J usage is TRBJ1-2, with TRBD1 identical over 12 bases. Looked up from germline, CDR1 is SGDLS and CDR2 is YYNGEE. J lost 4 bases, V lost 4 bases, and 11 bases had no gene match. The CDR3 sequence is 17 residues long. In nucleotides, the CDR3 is TGTGCCAGCAGCATTGGGGGACAGGGGGCGGAAGGCTATGGCTACACCTTC. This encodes CASSIGGQGAEGYGYTF.

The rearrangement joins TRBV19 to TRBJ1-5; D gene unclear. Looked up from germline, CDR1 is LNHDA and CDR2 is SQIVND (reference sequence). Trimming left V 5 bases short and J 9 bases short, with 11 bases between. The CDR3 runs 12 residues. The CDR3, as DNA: TGTGCCAGTAGTCCCCAGGACTGGCCCCAGCATTTT. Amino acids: CASSPQDWPQHF.

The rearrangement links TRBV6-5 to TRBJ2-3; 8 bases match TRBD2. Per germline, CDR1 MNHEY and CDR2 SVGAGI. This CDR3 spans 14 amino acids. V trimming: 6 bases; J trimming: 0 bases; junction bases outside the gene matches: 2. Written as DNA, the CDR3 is TGTGCCAGCAGGAGCGGGAGTAGCACAGATACGCAGTATTTT. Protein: CASRSGSSTDTQYF.

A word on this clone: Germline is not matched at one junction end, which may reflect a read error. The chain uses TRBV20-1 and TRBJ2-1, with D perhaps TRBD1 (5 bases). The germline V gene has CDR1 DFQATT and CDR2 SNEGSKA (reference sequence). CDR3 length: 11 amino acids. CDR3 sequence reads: CSARDGAGEVF. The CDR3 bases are TGCAGTGCTAGAGATGGGGCCGGAGAGGTCTTC.

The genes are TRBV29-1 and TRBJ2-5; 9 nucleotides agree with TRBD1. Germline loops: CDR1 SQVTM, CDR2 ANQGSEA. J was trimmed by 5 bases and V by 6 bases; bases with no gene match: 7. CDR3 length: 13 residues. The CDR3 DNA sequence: TGCAGCGTCCGGACAGGGGAAGGGGAGACCCAGTACTTC. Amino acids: CSVRTGEGETQYF. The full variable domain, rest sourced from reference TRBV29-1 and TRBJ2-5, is SAVISQKPSRDICQRGTSLTIQCQVDSQVTMMFWYRQQPGQSLTLIATANQGSEATYESGFVIDKFPISRPNLTFSTLTVSNMSPEDSSIYLCSVRTGEGETQYFGPGTRLLVL.

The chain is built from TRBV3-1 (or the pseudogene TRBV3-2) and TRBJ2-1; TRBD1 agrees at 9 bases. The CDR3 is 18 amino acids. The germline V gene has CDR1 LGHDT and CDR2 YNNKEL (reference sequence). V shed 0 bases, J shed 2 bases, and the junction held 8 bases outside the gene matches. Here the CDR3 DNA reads TGTGCCAGCAGCCAAGACCTTTACCGGGACAGGGCCTACAATGAGCAGTTCTTC. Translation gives CASSQDLYRDRAYNEQFF.

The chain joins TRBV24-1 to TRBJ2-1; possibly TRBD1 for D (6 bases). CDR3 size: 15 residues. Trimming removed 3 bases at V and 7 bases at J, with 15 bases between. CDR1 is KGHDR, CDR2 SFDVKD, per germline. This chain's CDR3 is CATSDTQDRGNEQFF. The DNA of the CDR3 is TGTGCCACCAGTGATACCCAGGACAGAGGGAATGAGCAGTTCTTC.

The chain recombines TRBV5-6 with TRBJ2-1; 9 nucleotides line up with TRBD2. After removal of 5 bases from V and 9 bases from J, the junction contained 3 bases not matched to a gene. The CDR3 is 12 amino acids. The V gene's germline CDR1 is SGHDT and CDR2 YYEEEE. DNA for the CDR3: TGTGCCAGCAGTCGGACTAGCGCTGAGCAGTTCTTC. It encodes CASSRTSAEQFF. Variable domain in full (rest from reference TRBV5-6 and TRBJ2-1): DAGVTQSPTHLIKTRGQQVTLRCSPKSGHDTVSWYQQALGQGPQFIFQYYEEEERQRGNFPDRFSGHQFPNYSSELNVNALLLGDSALYLCASSRTSAEQFFGPGTRLTVL.

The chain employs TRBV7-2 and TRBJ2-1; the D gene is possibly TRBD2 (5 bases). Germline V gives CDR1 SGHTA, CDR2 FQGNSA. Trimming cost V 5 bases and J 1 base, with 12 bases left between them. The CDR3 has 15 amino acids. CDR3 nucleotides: TGTGCCAGCAGCCTCGGGATAATTTCCTACAATGAGCAGTTCTTC. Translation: CASSLGIISYNEQFF. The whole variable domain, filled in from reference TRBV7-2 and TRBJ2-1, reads GAGVSQSPSNKVTEKGKDVELRCDPISGHTALYWYRQSLGQGLEFLIYFQGNSAPDKSGLPSDRFSAERTGGSVSTLTIQRTQQEDSAVYLCASSLGIISYNEQFFGPGTRLTVL.

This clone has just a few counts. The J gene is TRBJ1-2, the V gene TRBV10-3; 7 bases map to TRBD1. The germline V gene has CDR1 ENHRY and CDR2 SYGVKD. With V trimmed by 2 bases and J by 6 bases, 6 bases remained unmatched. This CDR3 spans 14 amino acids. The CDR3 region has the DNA TGTGCCATCAGTGAGGCAGGGGGAGACAATGGCTACACCTTC. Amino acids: CAISEAGGDNGYTF.

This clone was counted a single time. CDR3 DNA: TGTGCCAGCAGCCAAGAATGGGCGAACTATGGCTACACCTTC. It codes for CASSQEWANYGYTF. The chain has TRBV3-1 (or the pseudogene TRBV3-2) and TRBJ1-2; D is unresolved. Germline CDR1 is LGHDT and CDR2 is YNNKEL (reference sequence). The length of the CDR3 is 14 residues. Between the trimmed V and J ends, which lost 0 bases and 2 bases, there was a span of 7 bases.

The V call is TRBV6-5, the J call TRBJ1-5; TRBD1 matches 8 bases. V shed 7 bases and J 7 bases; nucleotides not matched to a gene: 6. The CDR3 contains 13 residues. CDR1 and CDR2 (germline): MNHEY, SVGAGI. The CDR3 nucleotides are TGTGCCAGCACCGACAGGGGAGGACAGCCCCAGCATTTT. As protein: CASTDRGGQPQHF.

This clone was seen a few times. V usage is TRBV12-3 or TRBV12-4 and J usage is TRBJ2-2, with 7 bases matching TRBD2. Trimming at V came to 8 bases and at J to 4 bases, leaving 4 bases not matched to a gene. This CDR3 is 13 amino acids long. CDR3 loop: CASGLDGTGELFF. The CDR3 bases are TGTGCCAGCGGACTAGACGGCACCGGGGAGCTGTTTTTT.

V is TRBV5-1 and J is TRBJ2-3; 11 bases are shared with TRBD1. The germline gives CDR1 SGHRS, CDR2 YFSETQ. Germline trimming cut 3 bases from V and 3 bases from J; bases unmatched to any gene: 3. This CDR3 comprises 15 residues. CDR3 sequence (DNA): TGCGCCAGCAGCTCCGGGACAGGGGGGACAGATACGCAGTATTTT. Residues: CASSSGTGGTDTQYF. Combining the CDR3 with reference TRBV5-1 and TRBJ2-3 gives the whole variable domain KAGVTQTPRYLIKTRGQQVTLSCSPISGHRSVSWYQQTPGQGLQFLFEYFSETQRNKGNFPGRFSGRQFSNSRSEMNVSTLELGDSALYLCASSSGTGGTDTQYFGPGTRLTVL.

CDR3 in amino acids: CASSSFSGRAGELFF. In DNA, the CDR3 is TGTGCCAGCAGCTCCTTCAGCGGGAGGGCCGGGGAGCTGTTTTTT. V gene TRBV7-2 combines with J gene TRBJ2-2; TRBD2 aligns across 10 bases. Germline V CDR1 and CDR2: SGHTA, FQGNSA. Germline trimming cut 4 bases from V and 6 bases from J; bases unmatched to any gene: 5. The CDR3 sequence is 15 residues long.

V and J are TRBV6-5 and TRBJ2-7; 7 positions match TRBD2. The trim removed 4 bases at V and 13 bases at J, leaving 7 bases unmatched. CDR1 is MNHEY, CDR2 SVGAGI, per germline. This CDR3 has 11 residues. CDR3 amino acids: CASSLTSRIYF. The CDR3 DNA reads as TGTGCCAGCAGTTTGACTAGCCGCATTTACTTC.

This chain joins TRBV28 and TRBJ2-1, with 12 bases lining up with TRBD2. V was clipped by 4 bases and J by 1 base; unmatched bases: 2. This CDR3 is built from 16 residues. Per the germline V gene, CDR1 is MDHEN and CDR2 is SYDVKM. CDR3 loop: CASSSGLAGSYNEQFF. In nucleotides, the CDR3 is TGTGCCAGCAGTTCGGGACTAGCGGGTTCCTACAATGAGCAGTTCTTC. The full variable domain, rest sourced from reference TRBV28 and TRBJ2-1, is DVKVTQSSRYLVKRTGEKVFLECVQDMDHENMFWYRQDPGLGLRLIYFSYDVKMKEKGDIPEGYSVSREKKERFSLILESASTNQTSMYLCASSSGLAGSYNEQFFGPGTRLTVL.